These 30 T cell receptor beta chains originate from one sample sequenced in a study of CD8+CD57+ T cells in acquired aplastic anemia. Genomic DNA, the template, was used for profiling of the TCR beta VDJ and CDR3. TCRdb fed the reads into MiXCR, producing one record per CDR3 protein. The sample lists roughly 180,000 distinct CDR3 sequences, around 65% occurring once. The sequenced sample consisted of sorted CD4+, CD8+, or CD8+CD57+ T cells (not recorded which) from PBMCs. The receptors were gathered from a human donor with severe aplastic anemia or a healthy control (not recorded which).

This clonotype appeared many times. The V call is TRBV28, the J call TRBJ1-2; TRBD1 matches 9 bases. The V segment lost 6 bases and the J segment 4 bases; nucleotides outside the gene matches: 9. This CDR3 has 15 amino acids. Germline CDR1 and CDR2: MDHEN and SYDVKM. The CDR3: CASRTGTGSVYGYTF. The CDR3 DNA is TGTGCCAGCAGGACGGGGACAGGGAGTGTCTATGGCTACACCTTC.

The V gene is TRBV24-1, the J gene TRBJ2-1; D is undetermined. The CDR3 loop spans 12 amino acids. Germline CDR1 is KGHDR and CDR2 is SFDVKD. Between the trimmed V and J ends, which lost 3 bases and 4 bases, there was a span of 3 bases. In DNA form, the CDR3 reads TGTGCCACCAGTGATAATTACAATGAGCAGTTCTTC. Encoded protein: CATSDNYNEQFF.

This chain uses TRBV14 with TRBJ1-1; D remains ambiguous. Germline V gene data show CDR1 as SGHDN and CDR2 as FVKESK. Trimming removed 0 bases from V and 4 bases from J, with 6 bases in between. This CDR3 contains 13 residues. CDR3 protein: CASSQDMSTEAFF. Here the CDR3 DNA reads TGTGCCAGCAGCCAAGATATGAGCACTGAAGCTTTCTTT.

V usage is TRBV10-3 and J usage is TRBJ1-5, with D hard to call. The CDR3 consists of 15 residues. Germline V gene sequence: CDR1 ENHRY, CDR2 SYGVKD. Between the trimmed V and J ends, which lost 0 bases and 5 bases, there was a span of 11 bases. The CDR3 protein is CAISESGQAYQPQHF. The CDR3 bases are TGTGCCATCAGTGAGTCGGGTCAGGCCTATCAGCCCCAGCATTTT.

This clonotype was found a few times. The V gene is TRBV20-1, the J gene TRBJ2-5; D is unclear. Germline values: CDR1 DFQATT, CDR2 SNEGSKA (reference sequence). CDR3 length: 11 amino acids. Trimming removed 3 bases from V and 6 bases from J, with 8 bases in between. CDR3 sequence reads: CSASLGKTQYF. The CDR3 DNA is TGCAGTGCTAGTTTGGGAAAGACCCAGTACTTC.

The chain has TRBV6-1 and TRBJ1-6; D uncertain. Germline V gives CDR1 MNHNS, CDR2 SASEGT. The CDR3 has 14 residues. V gave up 3 bases and J gave up 10 bases, with 13 bases separating them. DNA of the CDR3: TGTGCCAGCAGTGAGGCAGCCCAAAGCTCACCCCTCCACTTT. It yields the protein CASSEAAQSSPLHF.

V gene TRBV7-9 combines with J gene TRBJ2-7; D call uncertain. In germline, CDR1 is SEHNR, CDR2 FQNEAQ (reference sequence). Trimming shortened V by 5 bases and J by 4 bases, and 9 bases separated the two germline ends. The CDR3 consists of 12 residues. CDR3 in amino acids: CASSATPYEQYF. CDR3 nucleotide sequence: TGTGCCAGCAGCGCGACCCCTTACGAGCAGTACTTC.

The gene calls are TRBV19 and TRBJ2-1; TRBD2 aligns across 15 bases. The CDR3 has 18 amino acids. Germline V lookup: CDR1 LNHDA, CDR2 SQIVND (reference sequence). V gave up 3 bases and J gave up 4 bases; unmatched junction bases: 7. The CDR3 spells CASSIDGTSGGQYNEQFF. The CDR3 DNA reads as TGTGCCAGTAGTATTGATGGGACTAGCGGGGGGCAATACAATGAGCAGTTCTTC.

This clonotype occurred a few times. V is TRBV5-1 and J is TRBJ2-7; 10 bases align to TRBD1. CDR3 length equals 15 residues. V was pared by 0 bases and J by 5 bases, with 5 bases of the junction left unmatched. Germline V gene sequence: CDR1 SGHRS, CDR2 YFSETQ. The CDR3 protein is CASSLGGTGDHEQYF. CDR3 bases: TGCGCCAGCAGCTTGGGGGGGACAGGGGACCACGAGCAGTACTTC.

The chain combines TRBV2 with TRBJ1-5; maybe TRBD1 (5 bases). Trimming shortened V by 7 bases and J by 7 bases, and 14 bases separated the two germline ends. The CDR3 totals 13 residues. Germline V gene sequence: CDR1 SNHLY, CDR2 FYNNEI. CDR3 amino acids: CASTETRGQPQHF. The DNA for the CDR3 is TGTGCCAGCACCGAGACTCGGGGCCAGCCCCAGCATTTT.

The chain uses TRBV15 and TRBJ2-7; 9 bases map to TRBD2. This CDR3 region has 14 residues. Per germline, CDR1 LNHNV and CDR2 YYDKDF (reference sequence). J lost 2 bases, V lost 5 bases, and 4 bases had no gene match. The CDR3 region is CATSRSGGTYEQYF. CDR3 bases: TGTGCCACCAGCCGTAGCGGGGGCACCTACGAGCAGTACTTC.

The J gene is TRBJ2-7, the V gene TRBV5-8, with TRBD2 matching 16 bases. The germline V gene has CDR1 SGHTS and CDR2 YDEGEE. Losses at the gene ends were 4 bases for V and 2 bases for J; bases not matched to a gene: 3. The CDR3 has 16 amino acids. This chain's CDR3 is CASSSGTSGGAYEQYF. In DNA, the CDR3 is TGTGCCAGCAGCAGCGGGACTAGCGGGGGGGCCTACGAGCAGTACTTC.

The chain combines TRBV25-1 with TRBJ2-7; D remains unclear. The length of the CDR3 is 13 residues. The V and J ends lost 4 bases and 3 bases respectively, with 10 bases between them. The germline V gene has CDR1 MGHDK and CDR2 SYGVNS. This CDR3 is CASSARDNYEQYF. The CDR3 nucleotides are TGTGCCAGCAGTGCTAGAGACAACTACGAGCAGTACTTC.

The chain recombines TRBV10-1 with TRBJ2-3; D not resolved. The CDR3 loop spans 13 amino acids. In germline, CDR1 is WNHNN, CDR2 SYGVQD (reference sequence). V was shortened by 8 bases and J by 2 bases, with 11 bases between the two germline ends. CDR3 sequence reads: CASSALPTDTQYF. The CDR3 bases are TGCGCCAGCTCAGCCCTACCCACAGATACGCAGTATTTT.

At least ten counts were recorded for this clonotype. The chain employs TRBV7-9 and TRBJ1-1, with 7 positions matching TRBD1. V dropped 7 bases and J dropped 4; count of bases not matched to a gene: 12. Germline V gene lookup returns CDR1 SEHNR and CDR2 FQNEAQ (reference sequence). The CDR3 covers 15 residues. The CDR3 is CASTPLRGHGTEAFF. The CDR3 DNA follows: TGTGCCAGCACTCCATTAAGGGGGCACGGCACTGAAGCTTTCTTT.

The chain links TRBV10-3 to TRBJ2-5; D is unclear. This CDR3 has 14 residues. Per germline, CDR1 ENHRY and CDR2 SYGVKD. V shed 0 bases and J shed 3 bases, with 8 bases lying between them. In DNA form, the CDR3 reads TGTGCCATCAGTGAGTCGAAGGGTAAAGAGACCCAGTACTTC. Translating it yields CAISESKGKETQYF.

In DNA, the CDR3 is TGTGCCAGCAGCGTAGGATGGGATGAGCAGTTCTTC. Translated: CASSVGWDEQFF. The V call is TRBV9, the J call TRBJ2-1; no clear D. This CDR3 has 12 amino acids. Germline-derived CDR1 and CDR2 are SGDLS and YYNGEE. Trimming pared 0 bases from V and 8 bases from J, leaving 6 bases between.

V is TRBV7-2 and J is TRBJ2-1; perhaps TRBD2 as D (5 bases). The CDR3 runs to 15 residues. From germline, CDR1 is SGHTA and CDR2 FQGNSA. V dropped 2 bases and J dropped 4 bases, with 12 bases sitting between them. The CDR3 DNA reads TGTGCCAGCAGCTTACCCCCGGCGGGTTACAATGAGCAGTTCTTC. Amino acids: CASSLPPAGYNEQFF.

The chain employs TRBV12-3 or TRBV12-4 and TRBJ2-1; no firm D call. V was clipped by 6 bases and J by 0 bases, with 6 bases between them. The CDR3 extends over 13 amino acids. The chain's CDR3 is CASSLFSYNEQFF. CDR3 in DNA: TGTGCCAGCAGCCTTTTCTCCTACAATGAGCAGTTCTTC.

This clonotype has only a few counts. The conserved phenylalanine or tryptophan normally closing the CDR3 is absent here, so this likely arose from a read error. The chain is built from TRBV27 and TRBJ1-5; 8 nucleotides line up with TRBD1. V shed 5 bases, J shed 3 bases, and the junction held 6 bases outside the gene matches. Germline CDR1 reads MNHEY; CDR2 reads SMNVEV (reference sequence). There are 15 residues in the CDR3. The CDR3, as DNA: TGTGCCAGCAGTCAAGGGACAGGAAACAATCAGCCCCAGCATTCT. Protein: CASSQGTGNNQPQHS.

The rearrangement links TRBV6-5 to TRBJ1-2; the match to TRBD1 covers 7 bases. CDR1 is MNHEY, CDR2 SVGAGI, per germline. J lost 0 bases, V lost 6 bases, and 4 bases had no gene match. This CDR3 region has 14 residues. The CDR3 DNA reads TGTGCCAGCAGGACAGGGAAGACTAACTATGGCTACACCTTC. As protein: CASRTGKTNYGYTF.

This clonotype was seen once. The chain links TRBV20-1 to TRBJ2-5; TRBD2 matches 9 bases. Per germline, CDR1 DFQATT and CDR2 SNEGSKA (reference sequence). Trimming cost V 3 bases and J 1 base; bases outside gene matches: 6. The CDR3 sequence is 15 residues long. CDR3 loop: CSARPPLAGQETQYF. CDR3 DNA sequence: TGCAGTGCTAGGCCCCCACTAGCGGGCCAAGAGACCCAGTACTTC.

V is TRBV20-1 and J is TRBJ1-6, with D tentatively TRBD1 (6 bases). Deletions cut 1 base from V and 11 bases from J, with 12 bases between. Germline V lookup: CDR1 DFQATT, CDR2 SNEGSKA (reference sequence). This CDR3 is 13 amino acids long. This chain's CDR3 is CSARAQGGTPLHF. CDR3 coding DNA: TGCAGTGCTAGAGCACAGGGAGGGACACCCCTCCACTTT.

At least ten counts were recorded for this clonotype. The chain employs TRBV19 and TRBJ2-1; TRBD2 aligns across 13 bases. Per germline, CDR1 LNHDA and CDR2 SQIVND (reference sequence). The CDR3 totals 16 residues. The junction had 5 bases not matched to a gene; V was cut back by 5 bases and J by 4 bases. This chain's CDR3 is CASSAKLAGGYNEQFF. The CDR3, as DNA: TGTGCCAGTAGTGCCAAACTAGCGGGGGGGTACAATGAGCAGTTCTTC.

V is TRBV7-2 and J is TRBJ2-7; 7 bases map to TRBD2. The CDR3 spans 16 residues. Germline trimming cut 5 bases from V and 9 bases from J; bases unmatched to any gene: 19. Germline CDR1 SGHTA, CDR2 FQGNSA. The DNA for the CDR3 is TGTGCCAGCAGCGATAGTACTAGCGACTTACTAAGTGGGCAGTACTTC. It codes for CASSDSTSDLLSGQYF.

This clonotype was seen only once. A single base separates this from a much larger clone, so it may be a read error. V and J are TRBV10-3 and TRBJ1-1; D remains ambiguous. This CDR3 comprises 11 residues. The V end was cut by 5 bases, the J end by 7 bases, with 8 bases between. Germline V gene data show CDR1 as ENHRY and CDR2 as SYGVKD. CDR3 nucleotide sequence: TGTGCCATCAGTTATTCGGGTGAAGCTTTCTTT. This encodes CAISYSGEAFF.

The chain recombines TRBV2 with TRBJ2-7; 13 bases align to TRBD2. CDR3 size: 17 residues. Germline V gene data show CDR1 as SNHLY and CDR2 as FYNNEI. The V and J ends lost 7 bases and 2 bases, in that order; junction bases with no gene match: 11. This CDR3 is CASTPTLGTSGAYEQYF. The CDR3 DNA is TGTGCCAGCACCCCTACCCTTGGGACTAGCGGGGCCTACGAGCAGTACTTC.

This clonotype has at least ten counts. The chain is built from TRBV19 and TRBJ2-1; 7 nucleotides line up with TRBD2. The CDR3 is 15 residues long. With 5 bases clipped from V and 1 base from J, the junction kept 5 bases outside the gene matches. Germline CDR1 is LNHDA and CDR2 is SQIVND (reference sequence). CDR3 DNA sequence: TGTGCCAGTAGTTTCGGGGGGAGGTCCTACAATGAGCAGTTCTTC. This gives the protein CASSFGGRSYNEQFF.

DNA of the CDR3: TGTGCCAGCAGCTTAGTTGGCGGGGGAAGCACAGATACGCAGTATTTT. Its protein is CASSLVGGGSTDTQYF. V is TRBV7-2 and J is TRBJ2-3; 7 nucleotides match TRBD2. The CDR3 totals 16 residues. Germline V lookup: CDR1 SGHTA, CDR2 FQGNSA. With 1 base clipped from V and 0 bases from J, the junction kept 4 bases outside the gene matches.

This clonotype appeared a single time. The chain recombines TRBV10-3 with TRBJ2-1; D call uncertain. The V gene lost 11 bases and the J gene lost 9 bases, with 17 bases spanning the gap. Germline loops: CDR1 ENHRY, CDR2 SYGVKD. The CDR3 totals 12 residues. The chain's CDR3 is CAATDGAVEQFF. The CDR3 DNA reads as TGTGCCGCGACCGATGGTGCGGTTGAGCAGTTCTTC.